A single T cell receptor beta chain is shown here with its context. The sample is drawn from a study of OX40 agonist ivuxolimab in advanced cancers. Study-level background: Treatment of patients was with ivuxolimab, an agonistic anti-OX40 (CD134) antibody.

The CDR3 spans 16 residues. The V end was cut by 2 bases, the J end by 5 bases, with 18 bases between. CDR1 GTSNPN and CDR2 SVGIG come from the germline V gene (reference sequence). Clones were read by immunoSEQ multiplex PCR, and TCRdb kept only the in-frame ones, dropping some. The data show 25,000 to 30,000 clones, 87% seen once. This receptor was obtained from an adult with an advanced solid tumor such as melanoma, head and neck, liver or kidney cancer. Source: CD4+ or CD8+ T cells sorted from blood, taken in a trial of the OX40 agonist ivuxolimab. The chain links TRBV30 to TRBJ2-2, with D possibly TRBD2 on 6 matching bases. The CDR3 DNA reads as TGTGCCTGGAGTCTCGCGGAGGAGGGATTGACCGGGGAGCTGTTTTTT. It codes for CAWSLAEEGLTGELFF.